The clone carrying this T cell receptor beta chain was recorded only once. The source of the sample is a study of blood T cell repertoires in COVID-19. Across the study: Spain, Italy and the United States supplied samples that represented acute and convalescent COVID-19. Sample material is recorded as cDNA or gDNA derived from T cells, B-cell-depleted T cells, or PBMCs.

Germline V CDR1 and CDR2: MDHEN, SYDVKM. Trimming removed 4 bases from V and 2 bases from J; junction bases left unmatched: 3. This CDR3 is built from 14 residues. This table comes from immunoSEQ multiplex PCR, and its TCRdb copy is limited to in-frame clones, with some not included. The table records 90,000 to 100,000 clones, around nine tenths of them present only once. The source is a man aged 45-65 years with acute or convalescent COVID-19. The chain is built from TRBV28 and TRBJ1-2; TRBD1 matches at 8 bases. The sequencing input was peripheral blood. The CDR3 nucleotides are TGTGCCAGCAGTTCAGGGGGCGTGAACTATGGCTACACCTTC. It is translated as CASSSGGVNYGYTF.